The rows below give T cell receptor beta chains drawn from one sample of a study of T cell changes during pregnancy in multiple sclerosis. TCRdb's copy holds only in-frame clones and misses some; the assay was immunoSEQ multiplex PCR. Found here are tens of thousands of clones, 91% of them singletons; the top ten hold 2.5% to 3%. Sample: peripheral blood, taken in the first trimester of pregnancy. The source is a female donor with multiple sclerosis, enrolled in a pregnancy study. Both conserved end residues are part of each CDR3. Each record gives: D gene, clone size, V gene, J gene, CDR3 length, CDR3 DNA, CDR3 protein. A D gene is named only where the DNA matches it firmly. Part of the rows lack a size; the others show once, few, many or a class for expanded clones.

D gene: -; clone size: -; V gene: TRBV27; J gene: TRBJ1-1; CDR3 length: 11; CDR3 DNA: TGTGCCAGCTTTGGCTACACTGAAGCTTTCTTT; CDR3 protein: CASFGYTEAFF
D gene: -; clone size: -; V gene: TRBV7-8; J gene: TRBJ2-7; CDR3 length: 12; CDR3 DNA: TGTGCCAGCAGTCGGACTCGGAACGAGCAGTACTTC; CDR3 protein: CASSRTRNEQYF
D gene: -; clone size: once; V gene: TRBV18; J gene: TRBJ2-5; CDR3 length: 16; CDR3 DNA: TGTGCCAGCTCACCTGGGACGGGGGGCAATCGAGAGACCCAGTACTTC; CDR3 protein: CASSPGTGGNRETQYF
D gene: -; clone size: -; V gene: TRBV28; J gene: TRBJ1-5; CDR3 length: 13; CDR3 DNA: TGTGCCAGCGACACGATTAGCAATCAGCCCCAGCATTTT; CDR3 protein: CASDTISNQPQHF
D gene: TRBD1; clone size: -; V gene: TRBV10-3; J gene: TRBJ1-5; CDR3 length: 14; CDR3 DNA: TGTGCCATCAGTGATTGGACAGGGGGTCAGCCCCAGCATTTT; CDR3 protein: CAISDWTGGQPQHF
D gene: TRBD1; clone size: -; V gene: TRBV18; J gene: TRBJ1-2; CDR3 length: 18; CDR3 DNA: TGTGCCAGCTCACCCTTTCTCAGACGGACAGGGGATGACTATGGCTACACCTTC; CDR3 protein: CASSPFLRRTGDDYGYTF
D gene: TRBD1; clone size: -; V gene: TRBV5-1; J gene: TRBJ1-5; CDR3 length: 15; CDR3 DNA: TGCGCCAGCAGCTTGGAAGGGACAGGGGGTCAGCCCCAGCATTTT; CDR3 protein: CASSLEGTGGQPQHF
D gene: -; clone size: -; V gene: TRBV30; J gene: TRBJ1-6; CDR3 length: 16; CDR3 DNA: TGTGCCTGGAGTGTATTCGGGACTGGGAATAATTCACCCCTCCACTTT; CDR3 protein: CAWSVFGTGNNSPLHF
D gene: TRBD1; clone size: once; V gene: TRBV6-6; J gene: TRBJ1-6; CDR3 length: 15; CDR3 DNA: TGTGCCAGCAGAAAAAGGGGACAGGGAGAGGTCCCCCTCCACTTT; CDR3 protein: CASRKRGQGEVPLHF
D gene: TRBD2; clone size: -; V gene: TRBV5-1; J gene: TRBJ2-3; CDR3 length: 15; CDR3 DNA: TGCGCCAGCACCCGCGGGGGGTCAATGCCAGATACGCAGTATTTT; CDR3 protein: CASTRGGSMPDTQYF
D gene: TRBD1; clone size: -; V gene: TRBV18; J gene: TRBJ1-5; CDR3 length: 15; CDR3 DNA: TGTGCCAGCTCACGGGACAGGGGCGGGAATCAGCCCCAGCATTTT; CDR3 protein: CASSRDRGGNQPQHF
D gene: TRBD1; clone size: -; V gene: TRBV5-4; J gene: TRBJ2-5; CDR3 length: 16; CDR3 DNA: TGTGCCAGCAGCTCCACAGGGGAGCGGTACCAAGAGACCCAGTACTTC; CDR3 protein: CASSSTGERYQETQYF
D gene: -; clone size: -; V gene: TRBV7-3; J gene: TRBJ2-3; CDR3 length: 14; CDR3 DNA: TGTGCCAGCAGCCCCCCGGGGGAGACAGATACGCAGTATTTT; CDR3 protein: CASSPPGETDTQYF
D gene: -; clone size: -; V gene: TRBV30; J gene: TRBJ1-2; CDR3 length: 12; CDR3 DNA: TGTGCCTGGAGGGGGAGCGGAGGGGGCTACACCTTC; CDR3 protein: CAWRGSGGGYTF
D gene: -; clone size: -; V gene: TRBV5-1; J gene: TRBJ2-7; CDR3 length: 13; CDR3 DNA: TGCGCCAGTCAAGGACAGAGCTCCTACGAGCAGTACTTC; CDR3 protein: CASQGQSSYEQYF